This is a list of T cell receptor beta chains from one sample in a study of blood T cell repertoires in COVID-19. Data came from immunoSEQ multiplex PCR; TCRdb stores just in-frame clones and leaves some out. The table records fewer than 250,000 clones, 80% to 90% of them present only once. Specimen: peripheral blood. The receptors stem from a man aged 35 to 55 with acute or convalescent COVID-19. CDR3s leave out the opening cysteine and the closing phenylalanine or tryptophan. Fields, in order: J gene, V gene, CDR3 protein.

TRBJ2-5 | TRBV3-1/TRBV3-2 | ASSQGGLAGGNQETQY
TRBJ1-4 | TRBV5-5 | ASSLNPVNEKLF
TRBJ2-3 | TRBV2 | ASSGGRGADTQY
TRBJ2-7 | TRBV9 | ASSVSGTGGKYEQY
TRBJ2-7 | TRBV2 | ASGGGEVEQY
TRBJ1-3 | TRBV6-1 | ASSERSGSGNTIY
TRBJ1-6 | TRBV7-6 | ASSLGQGYNSPLH
TRBJ2-7 | TRBV7-6 | ASSVSYEQY
TRBJ2-1 | TRBV15 | ATSRLAGGHNEQF
TRBJ1-6 | TRBV3-1/TRBV3-2 | ASSQAGQGGPPLH
TRBJ1-3 | TRBV11-2 | ASSAGTSPGNTIY
TRBJ1-4 | TRBV5-6 | ASSRSGLADEKLF
TRBJ2-2 | TRBV6-1 | ASSERQSNTGELF
TRBJ1-6 | TRBV4-1 | ASTGTYNSPLH
TRBJ1-2 | TRBV3-1/TRBV3-2 | ASSQVSRIYGYT
TRBJ1-2 | TRBV7-9 | ASSPQGNYGYT
TRBJ1-2 | TRBV27 | ASGLYRGSDGYT
TRBJ1-2 | TRBV7-9 | ASRPPGHNYGYT
TRBJ2-3 | TRBV19 | ASSNPRGAGTDTQY
TRBJ1-6 | TRBV19 | ASSIGGASYNSPLH
TRBJ2-5 | TRBV6-6 | ASSYSAGTSQTQY
TRBJ2-7 | TRBV11-2 | ASSSLTGRYEQY
TRBJ1-1 | TRBV7-8 | ASSLRGQGTTEAF
TRBJ1-1 | TRBV4-3 | ASSQQMNTEAF
TRBJ1-6 | TRBV7-2 | ASSFWGAPLH
TRBJ1-4 | TRBV15 | ATSRGRVSEKLF
TRBJ2-6 | TRBV24-1 | ATSDSRDTFSGANVLT
TRBJ1-5 | TRBV6-5 | ASSGHREGAQPQH
TRBJ2-2 | TRBV6-2/TRBV6-3 | ASSYSRGAGGTGELF
TRBJ1-3 | TRBV9 | ASSVITGAGPIY
TRBJ1-4 | TRBV7-6 | ASSKGTGIPEKLF
TRBJ1-6 | TRBV1 | TSSQETADPGSPLH
TRBJ2-2 | TRBV9 | ASSVGGRGVTGELF
TRBJ1-1 | TRBV30 | AWTGSRGTEAF
TRBJ1-2 | TRBV7-3 | ASSLNAGDGYT
TRBJ1-2 | TRBV28 | AIHEVARGYT
TRBJ2-5 | TRBV7-9 | ASSLGRGQETQY
TRBJ2-2 | TRBV2 | ASRRETGELF
TRBJ1-4 | TRBV2 | ASSARRPGTGGEKLF
TRBJ2-7 | TRBV20-1 | SAEGGDEQY
TRBJ1-3 | TRBV3-1/TRBV3-2 | ASRRGTGNTIY
TRBJ2-5 | TRBV2 | ASTGLARETQY
TRBJ1-4 | TRBV5-4 | ASSREGFSNEKLF
TRBJ1-4 | TRBV2 | ASAESWSGEKLF